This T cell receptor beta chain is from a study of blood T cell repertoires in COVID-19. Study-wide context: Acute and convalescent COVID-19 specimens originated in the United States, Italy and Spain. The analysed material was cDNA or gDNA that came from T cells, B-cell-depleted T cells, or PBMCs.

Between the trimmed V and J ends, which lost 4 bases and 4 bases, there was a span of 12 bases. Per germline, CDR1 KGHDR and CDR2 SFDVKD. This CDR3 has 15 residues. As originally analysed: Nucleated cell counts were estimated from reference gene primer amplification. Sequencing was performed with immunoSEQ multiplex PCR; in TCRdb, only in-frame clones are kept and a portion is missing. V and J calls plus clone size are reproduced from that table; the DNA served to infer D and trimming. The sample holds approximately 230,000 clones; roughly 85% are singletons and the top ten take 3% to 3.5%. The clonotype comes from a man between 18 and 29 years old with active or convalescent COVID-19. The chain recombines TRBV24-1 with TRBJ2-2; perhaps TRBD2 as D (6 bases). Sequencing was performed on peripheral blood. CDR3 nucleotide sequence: TGTGCCACCAGTGACCCCGGGGGTGGCACCGGGGAGCTGTTTTTT. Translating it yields CATSDPGGGTGELFF.